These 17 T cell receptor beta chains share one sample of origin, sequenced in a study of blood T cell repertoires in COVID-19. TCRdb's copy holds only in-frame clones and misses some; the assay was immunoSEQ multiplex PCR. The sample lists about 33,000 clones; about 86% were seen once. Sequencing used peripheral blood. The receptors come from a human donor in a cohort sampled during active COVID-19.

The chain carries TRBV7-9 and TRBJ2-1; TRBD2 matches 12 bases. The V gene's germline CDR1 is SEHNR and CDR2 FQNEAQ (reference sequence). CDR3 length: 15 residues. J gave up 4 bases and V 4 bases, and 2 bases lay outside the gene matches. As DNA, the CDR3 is TGTGCCAGCAGCTCGACTAGCGGGGGTTACAATGAGCAGTTCTTC. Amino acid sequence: CASSSTSGGYNEQFF.

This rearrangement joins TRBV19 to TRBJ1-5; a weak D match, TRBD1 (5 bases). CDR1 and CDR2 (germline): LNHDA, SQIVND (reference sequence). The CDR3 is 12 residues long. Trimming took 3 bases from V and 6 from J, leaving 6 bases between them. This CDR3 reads CASSMGGQPQHF. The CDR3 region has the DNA TGTGCCAGTAGTATGGGGGGTCAGCCCCAGCATTTT.

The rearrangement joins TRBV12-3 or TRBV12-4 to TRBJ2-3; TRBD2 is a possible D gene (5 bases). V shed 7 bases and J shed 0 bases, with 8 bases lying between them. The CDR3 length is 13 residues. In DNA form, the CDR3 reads TGTGCCAGCACAAGCGGTAGCACAGATACGCAGTATTTT. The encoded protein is CASTSGSTDTQYF.

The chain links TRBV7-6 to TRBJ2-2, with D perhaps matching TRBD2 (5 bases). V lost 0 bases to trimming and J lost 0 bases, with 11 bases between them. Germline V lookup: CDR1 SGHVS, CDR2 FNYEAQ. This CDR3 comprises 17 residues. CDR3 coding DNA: TGTGCCAGCAGCTTAGCGTATCCAGCGGCGAACACCGGGGAGCTGTTTTTT. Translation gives CASSLAYPAANTGELFF.

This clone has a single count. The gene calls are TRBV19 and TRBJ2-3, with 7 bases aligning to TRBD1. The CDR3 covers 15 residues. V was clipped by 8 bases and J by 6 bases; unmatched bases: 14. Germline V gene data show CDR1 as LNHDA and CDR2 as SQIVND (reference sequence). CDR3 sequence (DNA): TGTGCCAGTCGAACTGGACAGGCCAGCGCGGATACGCAGTATTTT. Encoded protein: CASRTGQASADTQYF.

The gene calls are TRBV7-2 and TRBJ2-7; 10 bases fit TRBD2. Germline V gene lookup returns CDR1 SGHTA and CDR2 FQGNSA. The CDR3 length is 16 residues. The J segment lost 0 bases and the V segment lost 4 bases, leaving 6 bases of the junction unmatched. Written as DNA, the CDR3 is TGTGCCAGCAGCTACCAGAGCGGGGGGGACTCCTACGAGCAGTACTTC. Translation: CASSYQSGGDSYEQYF.

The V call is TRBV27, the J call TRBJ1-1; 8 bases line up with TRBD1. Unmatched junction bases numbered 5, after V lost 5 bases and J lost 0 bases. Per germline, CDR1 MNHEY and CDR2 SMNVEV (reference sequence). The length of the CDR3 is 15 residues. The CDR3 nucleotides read TGTGCCAGCAGTGGATACAGGGGGGTGAACACTGAAGCTTTCTTT. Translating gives CASSGYRGVNTEAFF.

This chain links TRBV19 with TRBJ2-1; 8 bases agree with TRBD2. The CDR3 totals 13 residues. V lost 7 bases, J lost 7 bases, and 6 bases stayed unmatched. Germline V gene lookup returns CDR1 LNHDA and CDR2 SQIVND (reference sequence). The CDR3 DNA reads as TGTGCCAGTACGCCCGGGAGGGGGAATGAGCAGTTCTTC. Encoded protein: CASTPGRGNEQFF.

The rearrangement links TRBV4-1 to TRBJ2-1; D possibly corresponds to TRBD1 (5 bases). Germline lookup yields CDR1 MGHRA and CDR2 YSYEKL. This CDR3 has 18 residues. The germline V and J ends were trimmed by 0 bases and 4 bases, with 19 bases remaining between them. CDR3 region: CASSQDPPRRELYNEQFF. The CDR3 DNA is TGCGCCAGCAGCCAAGACCCCCCCCGCAGGGAACTGTACAATGAGCAGTTCTTC.

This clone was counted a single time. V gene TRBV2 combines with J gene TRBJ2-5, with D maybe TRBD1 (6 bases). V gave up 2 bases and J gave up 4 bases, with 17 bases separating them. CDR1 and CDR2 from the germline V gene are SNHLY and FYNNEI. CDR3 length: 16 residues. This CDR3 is CASSELTGRTVETQYF. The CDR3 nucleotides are TGTGCCAGCAGTGAATTGACAGGTCGGACTGTAGAGACCCAGTACTTC.

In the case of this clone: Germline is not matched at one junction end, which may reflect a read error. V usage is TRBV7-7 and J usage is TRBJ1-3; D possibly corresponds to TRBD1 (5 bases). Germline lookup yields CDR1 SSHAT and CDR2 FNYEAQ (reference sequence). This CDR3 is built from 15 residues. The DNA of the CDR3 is TGTGCTAGCAGCTTAGATAGGGGCTCTGGAAACACCATATATTTT. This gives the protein CASSLDRGSGNTIYF.

CDR3 region: CASSSRQPSGNTIYF. The CDR3 nucleotides are TGTGCCAGCAGCTCACGACAGCCCAGTGGAAACACCATATATTTT. The J gene is TRBJ1-3, the V gene TRBV28; possible D gene TRBD1, 5 bases. Per the germline V gene, CDR1 is MDHEN and CDR2 is SYDVKM. This CDR3 is 15 amino acids long. V was shortened by 6 bases and J by 3 bases, with 15 bases between the two germline ends.

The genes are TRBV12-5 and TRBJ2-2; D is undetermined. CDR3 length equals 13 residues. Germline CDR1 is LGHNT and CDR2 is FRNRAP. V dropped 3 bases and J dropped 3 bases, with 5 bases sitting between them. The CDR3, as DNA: TGTGCTAGTGGTTTTCAGGACACCGGGGAGCTGTTTTTT. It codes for CASGFQDTGELFF.

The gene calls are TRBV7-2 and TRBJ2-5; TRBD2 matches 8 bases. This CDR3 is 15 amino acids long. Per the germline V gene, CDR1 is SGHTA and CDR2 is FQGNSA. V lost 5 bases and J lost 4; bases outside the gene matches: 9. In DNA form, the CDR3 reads TGTGCCAGCAGCCCCCCGGGGGGGGGCGGAGAGACCCAGTACTTC. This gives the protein CASSPPGGGGETQYF.

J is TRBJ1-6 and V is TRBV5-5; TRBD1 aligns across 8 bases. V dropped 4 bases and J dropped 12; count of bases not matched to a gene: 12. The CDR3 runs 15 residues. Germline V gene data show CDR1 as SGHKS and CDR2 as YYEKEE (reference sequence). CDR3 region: CASSRQWDRSLPLHF. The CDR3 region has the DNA TGTGCCAGCAGCCGCCAGTGGGACAGGTCCCTACCCCTCCACTTT.

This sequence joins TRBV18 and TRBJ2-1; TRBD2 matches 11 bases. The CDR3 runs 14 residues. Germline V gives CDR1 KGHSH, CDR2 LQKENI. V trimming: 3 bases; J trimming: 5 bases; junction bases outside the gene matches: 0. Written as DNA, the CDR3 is TGTGCCAGCTCACCGGGACTAGCGGACAATGAGCAGTTCTTC. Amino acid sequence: CASSPGLADNEQFF.

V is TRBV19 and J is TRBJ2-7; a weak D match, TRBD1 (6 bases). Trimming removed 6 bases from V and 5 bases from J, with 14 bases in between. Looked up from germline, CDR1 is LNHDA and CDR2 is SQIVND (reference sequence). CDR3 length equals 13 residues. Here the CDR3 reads CASSPDRFNEQYF. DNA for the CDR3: TGTGCCAGTAGCCCCGACAGGTTCAACGAGCAGTACTTC.